The 28 T cell receptor beta chains reported below all come from one sample, sequenced in a study of blood T cell repertoires in COVID-19. Clones were sequenced by immunoSEQ multiplex PCR, and TCRdb holds only the in-frame ones, with some missing. The repertoire holds 300,000 to 450,000 clones, with more than 70% as singletons. Sequencing was carried out using PBMCs or T cells enriched from blood (not recorded which). The source of these receptors is a woman aged 30 to 39 who had been exposed to COVID-19.

V is TRBV12-5 and J is TRBJ2-3, with D perhaps matching TRBD2 (6 bases). Germline CDR1 LGHNT, CDR2 FRNRAP. The CDR3 covers 17 residues. Trimming cost V 0 bases and J 0 bases, with 13 bases left between them. CDR3 in amino acids: CASGLVRLVPSTDTQYF. CDR3 sequence (DNA): TGTGCTAGTGGTTTGGTCCGACTAGTCCCCAGCACAGATACGCAGTATTTT.

This clone has a single count. V usage is TRBV9 and J usage is TRBJ1-2; D is uncertain. The CDR3 is 12 residues long. V lost 4 bases and J 5 bases, leaving 9 bases between the germline ends. Germline-derived CDR1 and CDR2 are SGDLS and YYNGEE. This CDR3 is CASSPLQYGYTF. The CDR3, as DNA: TGTGCCAGCAGCCCCCTACAGTATGGCTACACCTTC.

In its sample, this clone was seen once. The chain couples TRBV6-5 to TRBJ1-4; D remains ambiguous. The CDR3 runs to 14 residues. Trimming removed 6 bases at V and 8 bases at J, with 16 bases between. In germline, CDR1 is MNHEY, CDR2 SVGAGI. In DNA, the CDR3 is TGTGCCAGCAGCGACCCCGGGGAGGAAGAAAAACTGTTTTTT. Protein product: CASSDPGEEEKLFF.

The rearrangement links TRBV5-8 to TRBJ2-6; 8 bases map to TRBD1. The CDR3 spans 15 residues. The V and J ends lost 3 bases and 1 base, in that order; junction bases with no gene match: 0. Germline V lookup: CDR1 SGHTS, CDR2 YDEGEE. DNA of the CDR3: TGTGCCAGCAGCTGGACAGGGTCTGGGGCCAACGTCCTGACTTTC. This translates into CASSWTGSGANVLTF. Supplemented by reference TRBV5-8 and TRBJ2-6, the full variable domain reads EAGVTQSPTHLIKTRGQQATLRCSPISGHTSVYWYQQALGLGLQFLLWYDEGEERNRGNFPPRFSGRQFPNYSSELNVNALELEDSALYLCASSWTGSGANVLTFGAGSRLTVL.

The chain couples TRBV7-9 to TRBJ2-1; TRBD2 aligns across 9 bases. From germline, CDR1 is SEHNR and CDR2 FQNEAQ (reference sequence). The trim removed 1 base at V and 5 bases at J, leaving 9 bases unmatched. CDR3 length equals 17 residues. The CDR3 loop reads CASSLVKRGVSNNEQFF. CDR3 DNA: TGTGCCAGCAGCTTAGTGAAGCGGGGGGTTAGTAACAATGAGCAGTTCTTC.

The chain employs TRBV5-6 and TRBJ2-7; 8 bases agree with TRBD2. CDR3 length: 14 residues. With V trimmed by 2 bases and J by 6 bases, 7 bases remained unmatched. Germline CDR1 SGHDT, CDR2 YYEEEE. The CDR3 DNA is TGTGCCAGCAGCTTAATTAGCGGGACGGGCGAGCAGTACTTC. This codes for CASSLISGTGEQYF.

With regard to this clone: Other DNA sequences from this sample encode an identical CDR3 as well. The J gene is TRBJ2-5, the V gene TRBV6-5; the D gene is possibly TRBD2 (6 bases). This CDR3 is 15 amino acids long. V shed 0 bases and J shed 3 bases, with 11 bases lying between them. Per germline, CDR1 MNHEY and CDR2 SVGAGI. This CDR3 is CASSYSGGTEETQYF. The CDR3 DNA reads as TGTGCCAGCAGTTACTCGGGGGGAACGGAAGAGACCCAGTACTTC.

This rearrangement joins TRBV5-4 to TRBJ1-2; D remains ambiguous. The germline V gene has CDR1 SGHNT and CDR2 YYREEE (reference sequence). Between the trimmed V and J ends, which lost 1 base and 3 bases, there was a span of 7 bases. The CDR3 runs 13 residues. The DNA for the CDR3 is TGTGCCAGCAGCTTGTATGCGGACTATGGCTACACCTTC. This translates into CASSLYADYGYTF.

This clone was found once. The chain couples TRBV6-1 to TRBJ2-3; weak D call: TRBD2 (6 bases). Germline V gene lookup returns CDR1 MNHNS and CDR2 SASEGT. The CDR3 runs 16 residues. V lost 2 bases and J lost 1, with 13 bases in between. For the CDR3, the DNA is TGTGCCAGCAGTGAATGGGGCGGGGCCCGCACAGATACGCAGTATTTT. Its protein is CASSEWGGARTDTQYF.

This clone occurred once. The CDR3 region has the DNA TGTGCCAGCAGCTTAGGGCGGCCCTCCTACGAGCAGTACTTC. Its protein product is CASSLGRPSYEQYF. The gene calls are TRBV7-9 and TRBJ2-7; the D is unclear. Trimming stripped 1 base from V and 0 bases from J, with 7 bases between. This CDR3 comprises 14 residues. Looked up from germline, CDR1 is SEHNR and CDR2 is FQNEAQ (reference sequence). The entire variable domain, with the rest obtained from reference TRBV7-9 and TRBJ2-7, is as follows: DTGVSQNPRHKITKRGQNVTFRCDPISEHNRLYWYRQTLGQGPEFLTYFQNEAQLEKSRLLSDRFSAERPKGSFSTLEIQRTEQGDSAMYLCASSLGRPSYEQYFGPGTRLTVT.

Here the CDR3 reads CASSARTGPNSPLHF. CDR3 coding DNA: TGTGCCAGCAGCGCGAGGACAGGCCCAAATTCACCCCTCCACTTT. The rearrangement joins TRBV9 to TRBJ1-6, with 7 bases that match TRBD1. With 3 bases clipped from V and 7 bases from J, the junction kept 7 bases outside the gene matches. There are 15 residues in the CDR3. Germline V gene lookup returns CDR1 SGDLS and CDR2 YYNGEE.

The J gene is TRBJ2-7, the V gene TRBV28; 10 bases are a match to TRBD2. The junction had 12 bases not matched to a gene; V was cut back by 5 bases and J by 2 bases. The CDR3 is made up of 17 amino acids. Germline CDR1 MDHEN, CDR2 SYDVKM. CDR3 nucleotide sequence: TGTGCCAGCAGTGTTATCAGGGGACTAGCGCTCGCCTACGAGCAGTACTTC. It specifies CASSVIRGLALAYEQYF. Complete variable domain (other parts from reference TRBV28 and TRBJ2-7): DVKVTQSSRYLVKRTGEKVFLECVQDMDHENMFWYRQDPGLGLRLIYFSYDVKMKEKGDIPEGYSVSREKKERFSLILESASTNQTSMYLCASSVIRGLALAYEQYFGPGTRLTVT.

The chain recombines TRBV6-5 with TRBJ2-2, with D tentatively TRBD2 (5 bases). Trimming shortened V by 6 bases and J by 0 bases, and 8 bases separated the two germline ends. This CDR3 is built from 14 residues. CDR1 and CDR2 from the germline V gene are MNHEY and SVGAGI. CDR3 in DNA: TGTGCCAGCAGGAGGGAGCCGAACACCGGGGAGCTGTTTTTT. As protein: CASRREPNTGELFF.

V and J are TRBV3-1 (or the pseudogene TRBV3-2) and TRBJ2-3; a possible D gene is TRBD1 (5 bases). The length of the CDR3 is 13 residues. CDR1 and CDR2 (germline): LGHDT, YNNKEL (reference sequence). Between the trimmed V and J ends, which lost 1 base and 9 bases, there was a span of 11 bases. The CDR3 is CASSQAKGRTQYF. Written as DNA, the CDR3 is TGTGCCAGCAGCCAAGCAAAGGGGCGGACGCAGTATTTT.

The genes are TRBV19 and TRBJ1-4; a possible D gene is TRBD1 (5 bases). The V end was cut by 7 bases, the J end by 5 bases, with 14 bases between. The length of the CDR3 is 14 residues. Germline CDR1 is LNHDA and CDR2 is SQIVND (reference sequence). The chain's CDR3 is CASKVRGGNEKLFF. For the CDR3, the DNA is TGTGCCAGTAAAGTACGCGGGGGGAATGAAAAACTGTTTTTT.

The chain recombines TRBV13 with TRBJ2-7, with TRBD2 matching over 7 bases. Germline CDR1 and CDR2: PRHDT and FYEKMQ (reference sequence). The CDR3 consists of 17 residues. V lost 5 bases, J lost 7 bases, and 20 bases stayed unmatched. The CDR3 loop reads CASSPGAGTKRPKEQYF. Written as DNA, the CDR3 is TGTGCCAGCAGCCCCGGAGCCGGGACTAAACGACCAAAAGAGCAGTACTTC.

This rearrangement joins TRBV27 to TRBJ2-2; tentative D call: TRBD1 (6 bases). The germline V gene has CDR1 MNHEY and CDR2 SMNVEV (reference sequence). CDR3 length: 16 amino acids. Deletions cut 6 bases from V and 0 bases from J, with 14 bases between. CDR3 region: CASRRAGATNTGELFF. Here the CDR3 DNA reads TGTGCCAGCAGGCGAGCAGGGGCTACGAACACCGGGGAGCTGTTTTTT.

This clone was detected only once. The chain uses TRBV19 and TRBJ2-1, with 7 bases that match TRBD2. Germline V lookup: CDR1 LNHDA, CDR2 SQIVND (reference sequence). The ends lost 6 bases at V and 0 bases at J; junction bases unmatched: 8. This CDR3 has 16 residues. The CDR3 region is CASRVAGGSSYNEQFF. CDR3 bases: TGTGCCAGTAGAGTCGCTGGCGGGAGCTCCTACAATGAGCAGTTCTTC.

V and J are TRBV19 and TRBJ2-3; the D gene is possibly TRBD2 (5 bases). The CDR3 is made up of 13 amino acids. V was shortened by 7 bases and J by 0 bases, with 8 bases between the two germline ends. Germline CDR1 LNHDA, CDR2 SQIVND (reference sequence). The CDR3 sequence: CASKERSTDTQYF. The CDR3 coding sequence is TGTGCCAGTAAGGAGCGGAGCACAGATACGCAGTATTTT.

The V and J genes are TRBV24-1 and TRBJ2-5; 9 bases match TRBD1. Germline loops: CDR1 KGHDR, CDR2 SFDVKD. J was trimmed by 6 bases and V by 7 bases; bases with no gene match: 5. This CDR3 comprises 13 residues. CDR3 sequence: CATSGTGRQTQYF. The CDR3, as DNA: TGTGCCACCAGCGGGACAGGGCGGCAGACCCAGTACTTC.

The rearrangement uses TRBV12-5 and TRBJ1-1; 7 bases are a match to TRBD1. Germline assignment: CDR1 LGHNT and CDR2 FRNRAP. The CDR3 runs 16 residues. V was clipped by 2 bases and J by 3 bases; unmatched bases: 9. The CDR3 spells CASGLISKTGDTEAFF. Here the CDR3 DNA reads TGTGCTAGTGGTTTGATCTCCAAAACAGGGGACACTGAAGCTTTCTTT. Together with reference TRBV12-5 and TRBJ1-1, the CDR3 gives the full variable domain: DARVTQTPRHKVTEMGQEVTMRCQPILGHNTVFWYRQTMMQGLELLAYFRNRAPLDDSGMPKDRFSAEMPDATLATLKIQPSEPRDSAVYFCASGLISKTGDTEAFFGQGTRLTVV.

V is TRBV7-6 and J is TRBJ2-7, with a tentative D call TRBD2 (5 bases). The CDR3 is 17 residues long. V lost 5 bases and J lost 1, with 21 bases in between. CDR1 is SGHVS and CDR2 is FNYEAQ in the germline V gene. In DNA, the CDR3 is TGTGCCAGCAGCACCCCCTTTCTTACCCGCGGGTCCTACGAGCAGTACTTC. This sequence encodes CASSTPFLTRGSYEQYF.

This clone turned up a few times. This sequence joins TRBV29-1 and TRBJ2-7; D might be TRBD1 (7 bases). Germline CDR1 SQVTM, CDR2 ANQGSEA. The CDR3 runs to 16 residues. V lost 0 bases and J 3 bases, leaving 18 bases between the germline ends. The CDR3 reads CSVEDGIGQGGYEQYF. For the CDR3, the DNA is TGCAGCGTTGAAGATGGTATAGGGCAGGGGGGCTACGAGCAGTACTTC.

The rearrangement uses TRBV28 and TRBJ1-1; D is ambiguous. This CDR3 has 13 residues. V shed 7 bases and J shed 11 bases, with 20 bases lying between them. Germline V CDR1 and CDR2: MDHEN, SYDVKM. CDR3 protein: CASTVYSRLGAFF. CDR3 sequence (DNA): TGTGCCAGCACCGTATACAGCCGATTGGGTGCTTTCTTT.

The V gene is TRBV11-2, the J gene TRBJ2-7; a possible D gene is TRBD2 (6 bases). The V gene lost 8 bases and the J gene lost 4 bases, with 21 bases spanning the gap. CDR3 length: 15 amino acids. CDR1 and CDR2 from the germline V gene are SGHAT and FQNNGV. CDR3 DNA: TGTGCCAGCTCATCCTTTCCCCGGGGGACTTACGAGCAGTACTTC. This encodes CASSSFPRGTYEQYF.

This clone occurred once. This chain uses TRBV5-6 with TRBJ1-4, with D possibly matching TRBD1 (5 bases). Between the trimmed V and J ends, which lost 0 bases and 0 bases, there was a span of 12 bases. Germline lookup yields CDR1 SGHDT and CDR2 YYEEEE. The CDR3 loop spans 17 amino acids. CDR3 region: CASSLAGGAPTNEKLFF. CDR3 in DNA: TGTGCCAGCAGCTTGGCCGGAGGGGCCCCAACTAATGAAAAACTGTTTTTT.

This clone appeared a few times. The rearrangement links TRBV7-3 to TRBJ2-7, with D perhaps matching TRBD1 (5 bases). The V and J ends lost 0 bases and 9 bases respectively, with 18 bases between them. The germline V gene has CDR1 SGHTA and CDR2 FQGTGA. The CDR3 has 15 amino acids. The CDR3 region is CASSLTPDTAAMQYF. CDR3 in DNA: TGTGCCAGCAGCTTAACCCCGGACACCGCAGCCATGCAGTACTTC.

The chain joins TRBV11-2 to TRBJ1-2; D might be TRBD1 (5 bases). This CDR3 region has 13 residues. Trimming removed 6 bases from V and 8 bases from J, with 16 bases in between. CDR1 is SGHAT and CDR2 is FQNNGV in the germline V gene. CDR3 nucleotides: TGTGCCAGCAGACTTGGGACTGCTGGCGGCTACACCTTC. This gives the protein CASRLGTAGGYTF.